This TCR beta chain was observed in a study of blood T cell repertoires in COVID-19. CDR3 length equals 11 residues. Trimming removed 5 bases from V and 4 bases from J, with 7 bases in between. Germline loops: CDR1 DFQATT, CDR2 SNEGSKA (reference sequence). Clones were read by immunoSEQ multiplex PCR, and TCRdb kept only the in-frame ones, dropping some. The profile covers about 250,000 clones, with roughly 90% appearing a single time and approximately 0.8% taken by the ten largest. This sequence joins TRBV20-1 and TRBJ2-3; weak D call: TRBD2 (5 bases). What was sequenced was peripheral blood. The clonotype was recovered from a woman aged 30 to 39 with acute or convalescent COVID-19. The CDR3 loop is CSALRADTQYF. The CDR3 region has the DNA TGCAGTGCTCTGAGGGCAGATACGCAGTATTTT.